Listed here are 30 T cell receptor beta chains from one sample, sequenced in a study of cytomegalovirus exposure and HLA in healthy donors. PCR employed 60 Vbeta and 13 Jbeta primers. Assay used: immunoSEQ multiplex PCR; TCRdb lists only in-frame clones, some missing. The sample contains roughly 150,000 clones, about 78% of which appear only once. What was sequenced was PBMCs. The receptors stem from a male donor in good health and CMV-seronegative.

The chain recombines TRBV19 with TRBJ1-3; D unresolved. The CDR3 totals 13 residues. The germline gives CDR1 LNHDA, CDR2 SQIVND (reference sequence). The germline V and J ends were trimmed by 9 bases and 2 bases, with 11 bases remaining between them. The DNA of the CDR3 is TGTGCCAGCAGAACAGAGACTGGAAACACCATATATTTT. This translates into CASRTETGNTIYF.

The V gene is TRBV2, the J gene TRBJ2-5, with D tentatively TRBD2 (6 bases). Germline loops: CDR1 SNHLY, CDR2 FYNNEI. Trimming cost V 11 bases and J 1 base, with 8 bases left between them. This CDR3 spans 11 amino acids. In nucleotides, the CDR3 is TGTGCCGGAGGGGTCCAAGAGACCCAGTACTTC. Amino acid sequence: CAGGVQETQYF.

The J gene is TRBJ2-5, the V gene TRBV4-3, with 9 bases aligning to TRBD1. Germline trimming cut 0 bases from V and 4 bases from J; bases unmatched to any gene: 9. The CDR3 loop spans 17 amino acids. In germline, CDR1 is LGHNA, CDR2 YSLEER. DNA of the CDR3: TGCGCCAGCAGCCAAGACCTACTACAGGGGGCAAGAGAGACCCAGTACTTC. It is translated as CASSQDLLQGARETQYF.

The sample holds a few counts of this clone. The chain combines TRBV29-1 with TRBJ1-5, with D hard to call. CDR3 length: 13 residues. Trimming took off 7 bases at V and 2 bases at J, with 12 bases between the two ends. The germline gives CDR1 SQVTM, CDR2 ANQGSEA. DNA for the CDR3: TGCAGCGCCCAAGCTGGGCGCAATCAGCCCCAGCATTTT. Protein product: CSAQAGRNQPQHF.

This chain joins TRBV5-4 and TRBJ2-1; D not certain. The V gene's germline CDR1 is SGHNT and CDR2 YYREEE (reference sequence). Trimming took off 3 bases at V and 8 bases at J, with 12 bases between the two ends. The CDR3 extends over 13 amino acids. The CDR3 sequence is CASSSYSSDEQFF. CDR3 in DNA: TGTGCCAGCAGCTCCTACAGTTCGGATGAGCAGTTCTTC.

V usage is TRBV19 and J usage is TRBJ2-7; TRBD2 matches 9 bases. Trimming removed 4 bases from V and 4 bases from J; junction bases left unmatched: 8. The CDR3 spans 15 residues. Germline V lookup: CDR1 LNHDA, CDR2 SQIVND (reference sequence). The CDR3 is CASSTASGILYEQYF. DNA for the CDR3: TGTGCCAGTAGTACGGCTAGCGGGATACTATACGAGCAGTACTTC.

V and J are TRBV5-6 and TRBJ1-1, with 7 bases fitting TRBD1. V gave up 4 bases and J gave up 5 bases; unmatched junction bases: 8. Germline loops: CDR1 SGHDT, CDR2 YYEEEE. This CDR3 contains 14 residues. The CDR3 spells CASSQETGWTEAFF. The CDR3 region has the DNA TGTGCCAGCAGCCAAGAGACAGGGTGGACTGAAGCTTTCTTT.

The V and J genes are TRBV2 and TRBJ1-4; TRBD1 might be the D (6 bases). CDR1 is SNHLY, CDR2 FYNNEI, per germline. The CDR3 is made up of 16 amino acids. Trimming shortened V by 7 bases and J by 6 bases, and 21 bases separated the two germline ends. CDR3 DNA sequence: TGTGCCAGCACCCCTCAGGGGAGAACAGGTTATGAAAAACTGTTTTTT. Protein sequence: CASTPQGRTGYEKLFF. Using reference TRBV2 and TRBJ1-4 for the parts outside the CDR3, the full variable domain is EPEVTQTPSHQVTQMGQEVILRCVPISNHLYFYWYRQILGQKVEFLVSFYNNEISEKSEIFDDQFSVERPDGSNFTLKIRSTKLEDSAMYFCASTPQGRTGYEKLFFGSGTQLSVL.

This chain uses TRBV5-5 with TRBJ1-3; 7 nucleotides align to TRBD1. CDR3 length: 15 amino acids. V dropped 4 bases and J dropped 0; count of bases not matched to a gene: 4. Germline lookup yields CDR1 SGHKS and CDR2 YYEKEE (reference sequence). The CDR3 reads CASSATGNSGNTIYF. Here the CDR3 DNA reads TGTGCCAGCAGCGCGACAGGGAACTCTGGAAACACCATATATTTT.

This clone has only one observation. The chain is built from TRBV19 and TRBJ1-5; possibly TRBD1 for D (6 bases). The CDR3 runs 16 residues. V lost 4 bases and J 5 bases, leaving 18 bases between the germline ends. Germline V gene sequence: CDR1 LNHDA, CDR2 SQIVND (reference sequence). In nucleotides, the CDR3 is TGTGCCAGTAGTAACCCCGGGGACACCAGTTATCAGCCCCAGCATTTT. Translated: CASSNPGDTSYQPQHF.

V usage is TRBV4-2 and J usage is TRBJ2-7, with 7 positions matching TRBD2. Trimming at V came to 0 bases and at J to 2 bases, leaving 7 bases not matched to a gene. The germline CDR1 and CDR2 sequences are LGHNA and YNFKEQ. The CDR3 runs to 16 residues. This chain's CDR3 is CASSQDQGGSPYEQYF. The CDR3 DNA sequence: TGTGCCAGCAGCCAAGATCAAGGCGGGAGCCCCTACGAGCAGTACTTC.

The chain is built from TRBV7-2 and TRBJ1-5, with D unresolved. Trimming cost V 1 base and J 2 bases, with 6 bases left between them. There are 14 residues in the CDR3. In germline, CDR1 is SGHTA, CDR2 FQGNSA. Written as DNA, the CDR3 is TGTGCCAGCAGCTTAGTGGCCCGCAATCAGCCCCAGCATTTT. It encodes CASSLVARNQPQHF. Full variable domain (missing parts from reference TRBV7-2 and TRBJ1-5): GAGVSQSPSNKVTEKGKDVELRCDPISGHTALYWYRQSLGQGLEFLIYFQGNSAPDKSGLPSDRFSAERTGGSVSTLTIQRTQQEDSAVYLCASSLVARNQPQHFGDGTRLSIL.

The gene calls are TRBV20-1 and TRBJ2-7, with 7 bases that match TRBD1. The CDR3 loop spans 11 amino acids. Trimming at V came to 4 bases and at J to 5 bases, leaving 2 bases not matched to a gene. CDR1 DFQATT and CDR2 SNEGSKA come from the germline V gene (reference sequence). CDR3 protein: CSATTGDEQYF. The CDR3 DNA sequence: TGCAGTGCTACCACAGGGGACGAGCAGTACTTC.

The CDR3 sequence is CASSFSAGAPDTQYF. The CDR3 nucleotides read TGTGCCAGCAGCTTTTCTGCGGGGGCCCCAGATACGCAGTATTTT. The rearrangement links TRBV11-2 to TRBJ2-3, with a weak D call TRBD2 (7 bases). Germline CDR1 SGHAT, CDR2 FQNNGV. The CDR3 covers 15 residues. V lost 3 bases and J 4 bases, leaving 14 bases between the germline ends.

The chain uses TRBV6-5 and TRBJ1-6, with a tentative D call TRBD1 (6 bases). Germline V gives CDR1 MNHEY, CDR2 SVGAGI. This CDR3 is 14 amino acids long. Trimming took 7 bases from V and 5 from J, leaving 12 bases between them. CDR3 region: CASTQGNHNSPLHF. In nucleotides, the CDR3 is TGTGCCAGCACCCAGGGGAATCATAATTCACCCCTCCACTTT.

The V gene is TRBV15, the J gene TRBJ2-7, with D tentatively TRBD1 (6 bases). This CDR3 has 14 residues. Germline V gene lookup returns CDR1 LNHNV and CDR2 YYDKDF (reference sequence). The V and J ends lost 4 bases and 4 bases respectively, with 14 bases between them. This CDR3 reads CATSKQGVAYEQYF. Here the CDR3 DNA reads TGTGCCACCAGCAAACAGGGAGTAGCTTACGAGCAGTACTTC.

The chain links TRBV5-6 to TRBJ2-5, with D unresolved. The CDR3 totals 15 residues. Trimming cost V 0 bases and J 0 bases, with 9 bases left between them. Per the germline V gene, CDR1 is SGHDT and CDR2 is YYEEEE. CDR3 sequence reads: CASSLGRGYQETQYF. Here the CDR3 DNA reads TGTGCCAGCAGCTTGGGGCGCGGATACCAAGAGACCCAGTACTTC.

This chain joins TRBV4-2 and TRBJ2-5, with 13 bases matching TRBD2. Trimming at V came to 2 bases and at J to 13 bases, leaving 4 bases not matched to a gene. The germline V gene encodes CDR1 LGHNA and CDR2 YNFKEQ. The CDR3 is made up of 13 amino acids. CDR3 amino acids: CASSQSTSGRVYF. The CDR3 DNA reads TGTGCCAGCAGCCAAAGTACTAGCGGGAGGGTGTACTTC.

The rearrangement joins TRBV7-9 to TRBJ2-7, with 7 bases identical to TRBD2. The V gene end was trimmed by 5 bases and the J gene end by 6 bases; junction bases not matched to a gene: 7. Germline-derived CDR1 and CDR2 are SEHNR and FQNEAQ (reference sequence). The CDR3 spans 13 residues. CDR3 nucleotides: TGTGCCAGCAGCCTTGGGGGGGGTGGCGAGCAGTACTTC. This codes for CASSLGGGGEQYF.

This rearrangement joins TRBV19 to TRBJ2-3; D call uncertain. Looked up from germline, CDR1 is LNHDA and CDR2 is SQIVND (reference sequence). The CDR3 loop spans 15 amino acids. The V and J ends lost 0 bases and 2 bases respectively, with 9 bases between them. CDR3 sequence: CASSIDDSYTDTQYF. The CDR3 nucleotides read TGTGCCAGTAGTATAGATGACTCATACACAGATACGCAGTATTTT.

The chain carries TRBV6-5 and TRBJ1-4; the D is unclear. CDR1 is MNHEY, CDR2 SVGAGI, per germline. The length of the CDR3 is 14 residues. V was trimmed by 5 bases and J by 4 bases, leaving 11 bases between them. For the CDR3, the DNA is TGTGCCAGCAGTCGTCGAGAGTTTAATGAAAAACTGTTTTTT. As protein: CASSRREFNEKLFF.

The CDR3 region has the DNA TGTGCCAGCAGCCAACCTCGGGACTCCGGCTACACCTTC. Translation: CASSQPRDSGYTF. The chain is built from TRBV4-2 and TRBJ1-2, with D tentatively TRBD1 (5 bases). The CDR3 is 13 amino acids. V was pared by 2 bases and J by 8 bases, with 12 bases between. Germline CDR1 reads LGHNA; CDR2 reads YNFKEQ.

The chain joins TRBV6-1 to TRBJ2-7; 12 bases are shared with TRBD1. CDR1 MNHNS and CDR2 SASEGT come from the germline V gene. Trimming cost V 4 bases and J 5 bases; bases outside gene matches: 6. The CDR3 is made up of 15 amino acids. CDR3 residues: CASSALGQGADEQYF. The CDR3 DNA is TGTGCCAGCAGTGCTTTGGGACAGGGGGCCGACGAGCAGTACTTC.

This sequence joins TRBV27 and TRBJ2-1; 10 bases map to TRBD2. Unmatched junction bases numbered 12, after V lost 6 bases and J lost 7 bases. CDR1 and CDR2 (germline): MNHEY, SMNVEV (reference sequence). The CDR3 runs 16 residues. The CDR3 reads CASSHPLAGALNEQFF. The CDR3 DNA follows: TGTGCCAGCAGCCATCCTCTAGCGGGAGCACTAAATGAGCAGTTCTTC.

This chain joins TRBV6-1 and TRBJ2-7; perhaps TRBD2 as D (5 bases). Germline V gene sequence: CDR1 MNHNS, CDR2 SASEGT. Trimming shortened V by 4 bases and J by 6 bases, and 13 bases separated the two germline ends. The CDR3 is 13 residues long. The CDR3 is CASSGLGGREQYF. CDR3 DNA: TGTGCCAGCAGTGGTCTAGGAGGTCGCGAGCAGTACTTC.

This clone is a singleton in its sample. V is TRBV7-2 and J is TRBJ2-1, with 7 bases that match TRBD2. Germline V gene sequence: CDR1 SGHTA, CDR2 FQGNSA. The junction had 8 bases not matched to a gene; V was cut back by 2 bases and J by 7 bases. The CDR3 consists of 15 residues. In nucleotides, the CDR3 is TGTGCCAGCAGCTTATACAGACTAGCTGGGAATGAGCAGTTCTTC. Translation gives CASSLYRLAGNEQFF.

The chain links TRBV7-2 to TRBJ2-3; 9 bases map to TRBD2. Trimming took 1 base from V and 5 from J; bases not matched to a gene: 1. CDR3 length equals 14 residues. From germline, CDR1 is SGHTA and CDR2 FQGNSA. CDR3 sequence reads: CASSLGSGGDTQYF. CDR3 DNA: TGTGCCAGCAGCTTAGGTAGCGGGGGAGATACGCAGTATTTT.

The chain uses TRBV5-4 and TRBJ2-7; 11 bases are a match to TRBD2. The V gene's germline CDR1 is SGHNT and CDR2 YYREEE (reference sequence). With V trimmed by 0 bases and J by 2 bases, 16 bases remained unmatched. The CDR3 has 20 amino acids. As DNA, the CDR3 is TGTGCCAGCAGCTTGGGTTTGGCTAGCGGGGGGTCACCCTTCCCCTACGAGCAGTACTTC. Amino acid sequence: CASSLGLASGGSPFPYEQYF.

The chain joins TRBV18 to TRBJ2-2, with D unclear. Germline assignment: CDR1 KGHSH and CDR2 LQKENI. The CDR3 runs to 14 residues. V lost 2 bases and J 0 bases, leaving 4 bases between the germline ends. CDR3 residues: CASSPSTNTGELFF. DNA of the CDR3: TGTGCCAGCTCACCATCCACGAACACCGGGGAGCTGTTTTTT.

This clone occurred once. The genes are TRBV4-3 and TRBJ2-7, with 12 nucleotides matching TRBD2. The length of the CDR3 is 15 residues. Trimming at V came to 2 bases and at J to 6 bases, leaving 5 bases not matched to a gene. Germline assignment: CDR1 LGHNA and CDR2 YSLEER. The CDR3 nucleotides are TGCGCCAGCAGCCAATCGACTAGCGGGAGACCCGAGCAGTACTTC. Protein product: CASSQSTSGRPEQYF.